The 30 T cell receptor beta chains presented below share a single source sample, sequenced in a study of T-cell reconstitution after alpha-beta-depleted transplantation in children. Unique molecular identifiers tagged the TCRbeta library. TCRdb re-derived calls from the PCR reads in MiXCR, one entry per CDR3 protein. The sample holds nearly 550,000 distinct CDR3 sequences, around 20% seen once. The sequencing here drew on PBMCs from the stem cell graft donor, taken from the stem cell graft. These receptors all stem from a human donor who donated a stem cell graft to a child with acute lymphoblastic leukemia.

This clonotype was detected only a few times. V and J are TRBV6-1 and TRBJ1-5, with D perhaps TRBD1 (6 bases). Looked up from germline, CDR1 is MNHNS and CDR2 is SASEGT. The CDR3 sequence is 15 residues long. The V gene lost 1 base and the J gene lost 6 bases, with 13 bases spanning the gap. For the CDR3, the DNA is TGTGCCAGCAGTGAAGACACAGGGCCGGGTCAGCCCCAGCATTTT. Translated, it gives CASSEDTGPGQPQHF.

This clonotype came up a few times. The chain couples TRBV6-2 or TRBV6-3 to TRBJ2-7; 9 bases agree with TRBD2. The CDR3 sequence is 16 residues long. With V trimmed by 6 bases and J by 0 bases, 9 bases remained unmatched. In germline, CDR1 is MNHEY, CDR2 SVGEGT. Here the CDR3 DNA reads TGTGCCAGCAGCGCCGCAAGCGGGAGGTTCTCCTACGAGCAGTACTTC. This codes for CASSAASGRFSYEQYF.

Here the CDR3 DNA reads TGTGCCAGCAGCCGGACGCCTGGGAGCGAGCAGTACTTC. Its protein is CASSRTPGSEQYF. V is TRBV3-1 and J is TRBJ2-7, with TRBD2 as a possible D gene (5 bases). Trimming pared 4 bases from V and 6 bases from J, leaving 13 bases between. Germline values: CDR1 LGHDT, CDR2 YNNKEL (reference sequence). This CDR3 contains 13 residues.

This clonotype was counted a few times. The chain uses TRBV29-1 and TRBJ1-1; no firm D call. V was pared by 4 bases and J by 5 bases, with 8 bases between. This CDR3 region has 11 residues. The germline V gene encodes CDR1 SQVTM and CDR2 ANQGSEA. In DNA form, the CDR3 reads TGCAGCGTTGCCATATGGACTGAAGCTTTCTTT. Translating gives CSVAIWTEAFF.

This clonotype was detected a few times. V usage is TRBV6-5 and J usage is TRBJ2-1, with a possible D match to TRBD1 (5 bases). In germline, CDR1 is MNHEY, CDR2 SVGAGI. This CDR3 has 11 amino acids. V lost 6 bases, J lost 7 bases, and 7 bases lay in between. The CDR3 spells CASSDSNEQFF. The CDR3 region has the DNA TGTGCCAGCAGCGACAGTAATGAGCAGTTCTTC.

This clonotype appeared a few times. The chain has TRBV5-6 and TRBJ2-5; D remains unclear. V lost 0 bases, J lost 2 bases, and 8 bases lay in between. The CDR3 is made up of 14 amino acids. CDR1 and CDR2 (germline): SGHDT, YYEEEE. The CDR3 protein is CASSLGTEQETQYF. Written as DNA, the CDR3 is TGTGCCAGCAGCTTGGGGACGGAGCAAGAGACCCAGTACTTC.

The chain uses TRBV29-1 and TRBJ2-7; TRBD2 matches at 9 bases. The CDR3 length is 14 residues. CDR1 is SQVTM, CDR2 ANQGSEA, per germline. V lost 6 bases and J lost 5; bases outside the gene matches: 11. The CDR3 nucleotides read TGCAGCGTCGGGGAGAATAGCGGGAGCCACGAGCAGTACTTC. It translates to CSVGENSGSHEQYF.

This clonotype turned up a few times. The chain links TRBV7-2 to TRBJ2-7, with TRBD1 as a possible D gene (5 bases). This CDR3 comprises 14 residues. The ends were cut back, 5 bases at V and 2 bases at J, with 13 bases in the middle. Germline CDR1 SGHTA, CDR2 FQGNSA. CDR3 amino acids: CASSKGKGPYEQYF. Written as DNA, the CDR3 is TGTGCCAGCAGCAAGGGGAAAGGTCCCTACGAGCAGTACTTC.

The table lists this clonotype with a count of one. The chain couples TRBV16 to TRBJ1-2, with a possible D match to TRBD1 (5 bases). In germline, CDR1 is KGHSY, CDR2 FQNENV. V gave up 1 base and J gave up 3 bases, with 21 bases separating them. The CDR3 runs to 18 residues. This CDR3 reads CASSQFPRTGVGDYGYTF. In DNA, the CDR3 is TGTGCCAGCAGCCAATTTCCCCGGACGGGGGTGGGAGACTATGGCTACACCTTC.

The CDR3 DNA reads as TGCAGCGTTGGCCCGGGGGCCGCTAACTATGGCTACACCTTC. This translates into CSVGPGAANYGYTF. V and J are TRBV29-1 and TRBJ1-2; tentative D call: TRBD1 (6 bases). Trimming left V 4 bases short and J 0 bases short, with 12 bases between. Germline V lookup: CDR1 SQVTM, CDR2 ANQGSEA. The CDR3 has 14 amino acids.

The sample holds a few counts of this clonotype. The CDR3 DNA follows: TGTGCCAGCAGAACGAGGGGAATCGGGATGAACACTGAAGCTTTCTTT. Its translation is CASRTRGIGMNTEAFF. The chain has TRBV7-9 and TRBJ1-1, with a weak D call TRBD1 (5 bases). Per germline, CDR1 SEHNR and CDR2 FQNEAQ (reference sequence). CDR3 size: 16 residues. V lost 6 bases and J 0 bases, leaving 17 bases between the germline ends.

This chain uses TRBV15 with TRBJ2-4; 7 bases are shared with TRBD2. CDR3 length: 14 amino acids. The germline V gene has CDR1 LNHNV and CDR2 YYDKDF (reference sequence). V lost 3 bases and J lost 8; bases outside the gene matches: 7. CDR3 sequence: CATSRVRLADIQYF. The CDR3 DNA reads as TGTGCCACCAGCAGGGTACGGCTAGCGGACATTCAGTACTTC.

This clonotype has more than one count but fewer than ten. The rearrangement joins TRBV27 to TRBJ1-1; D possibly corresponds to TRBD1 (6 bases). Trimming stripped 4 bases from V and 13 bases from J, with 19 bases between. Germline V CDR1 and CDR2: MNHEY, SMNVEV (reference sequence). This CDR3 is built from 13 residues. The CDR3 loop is CASSYLGTQPFFF. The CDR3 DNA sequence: TGTGCCAGCAGTTACCTCGGGACACAACCTTTTTTCTTT.

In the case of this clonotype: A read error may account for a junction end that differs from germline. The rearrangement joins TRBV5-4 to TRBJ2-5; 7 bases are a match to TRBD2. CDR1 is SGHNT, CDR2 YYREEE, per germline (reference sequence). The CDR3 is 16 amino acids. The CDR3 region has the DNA TGTGCCAGCAGCCCACCGGGGGGAGTAGGGCAAGAAACCCAGTACTTC. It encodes CASSPPGGVGQETQYF.

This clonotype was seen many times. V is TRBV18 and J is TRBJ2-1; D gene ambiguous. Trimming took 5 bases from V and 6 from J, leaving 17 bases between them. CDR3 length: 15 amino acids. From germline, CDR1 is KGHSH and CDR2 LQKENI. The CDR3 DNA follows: TGTGCCAGCTCATTTCGGCATAGTGGGCGCAATGAGCAGTTCTTC. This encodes CASSFRHSGRNEQFF.

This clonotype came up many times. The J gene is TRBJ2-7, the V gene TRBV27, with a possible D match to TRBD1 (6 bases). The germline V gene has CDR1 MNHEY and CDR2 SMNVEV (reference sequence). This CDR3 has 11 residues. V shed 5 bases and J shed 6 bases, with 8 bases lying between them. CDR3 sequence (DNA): TGTGCCAGCAGTAGAGGGGGCGAGCAGTACTTC. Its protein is CASSRGGEQYF.

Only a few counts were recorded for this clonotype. For the CDR3, the DNA is TGTGCCAGCTCACCACGGTCTAGCGGTAGCTCCTACGAGCAGTACTTC. Protein product: CASSPRSSGSSYEQYF. The chain recombines TRBV18 with TRBJ2-7; 7 positions match TRBD2. CDR1 KGHSH and CDR2 LQKENI come from the germline V gene. The V and J ends lost 1 base and 0 bases, in that order; junction bases with no gene match: 6. The CDR3 is made up of 16 amino acids.

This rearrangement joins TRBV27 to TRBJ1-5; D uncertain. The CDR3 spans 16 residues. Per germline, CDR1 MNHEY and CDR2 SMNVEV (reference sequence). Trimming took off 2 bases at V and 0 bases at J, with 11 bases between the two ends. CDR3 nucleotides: TGTGCCAGCAGTTTAAGGAGAGGGTATAGCAATCAGCCCCAGCATTTT. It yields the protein CASSLRRGYSNQPQHF.

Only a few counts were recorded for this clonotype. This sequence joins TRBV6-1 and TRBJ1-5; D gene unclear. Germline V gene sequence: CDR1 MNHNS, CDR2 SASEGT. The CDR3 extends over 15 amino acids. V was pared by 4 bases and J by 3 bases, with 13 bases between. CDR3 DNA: TGTGCCAGCAGTGCCCGGGGAGGGCTCAATCAGCCCCAGCATTTT. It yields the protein CASSARGGLNQPQHF.

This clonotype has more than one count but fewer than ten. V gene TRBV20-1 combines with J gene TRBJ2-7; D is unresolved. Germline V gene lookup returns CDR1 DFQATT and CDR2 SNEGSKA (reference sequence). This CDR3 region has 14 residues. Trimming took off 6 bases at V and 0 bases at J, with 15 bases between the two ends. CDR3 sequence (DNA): TGCAGTGCGCAGTCGAGGTTTAGCTCCTACGAGCAGTACTTC. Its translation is CSAQSRFSSYEQYF.

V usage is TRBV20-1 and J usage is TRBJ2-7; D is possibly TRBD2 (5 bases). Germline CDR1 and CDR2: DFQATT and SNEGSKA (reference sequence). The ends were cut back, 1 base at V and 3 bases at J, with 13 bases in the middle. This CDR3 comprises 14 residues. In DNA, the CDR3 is TGCAGTGCTAGAGCGGTCGGGGTGATCTACGAGCAGTACTTC. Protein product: CSARAVGVIYEQYF.

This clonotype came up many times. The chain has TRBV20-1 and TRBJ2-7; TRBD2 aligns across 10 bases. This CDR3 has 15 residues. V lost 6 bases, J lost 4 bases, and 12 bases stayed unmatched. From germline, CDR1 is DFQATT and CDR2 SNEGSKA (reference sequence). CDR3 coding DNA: TGCAGTGCCCTAAGGCCAGCGGGAGGGAGGTACGAGCAGTACTTC. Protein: CSALRPAGGRYEQYF.

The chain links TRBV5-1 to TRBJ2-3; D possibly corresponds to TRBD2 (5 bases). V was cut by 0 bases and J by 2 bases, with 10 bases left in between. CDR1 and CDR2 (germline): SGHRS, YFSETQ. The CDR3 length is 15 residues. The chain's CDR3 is CASSLGSAYTDTQYF. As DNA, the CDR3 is TGCGCCAGCAGCTTGGGTAGCGCCTACACAGATACGCAGTATTTT.

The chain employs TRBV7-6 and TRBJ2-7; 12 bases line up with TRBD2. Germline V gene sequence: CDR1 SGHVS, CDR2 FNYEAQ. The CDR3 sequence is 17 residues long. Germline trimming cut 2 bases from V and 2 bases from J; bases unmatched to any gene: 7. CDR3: CASSLTGGLAGTYEQYF. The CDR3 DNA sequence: TGTGCCAGCAGCTTAACCGGTGGACTAGCGGGGACCTACGAGCAGTACTTC.

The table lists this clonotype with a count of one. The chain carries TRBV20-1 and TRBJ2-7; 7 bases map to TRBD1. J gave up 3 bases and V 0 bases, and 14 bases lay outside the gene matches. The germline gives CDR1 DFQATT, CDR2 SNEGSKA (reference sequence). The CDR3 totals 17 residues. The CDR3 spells CSARDRGTGASDYEQYF. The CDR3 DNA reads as TGCAGTGCTAGAGATAGGGGAACAGGGGCGTCAGACTACGAGCAGTACTTC.

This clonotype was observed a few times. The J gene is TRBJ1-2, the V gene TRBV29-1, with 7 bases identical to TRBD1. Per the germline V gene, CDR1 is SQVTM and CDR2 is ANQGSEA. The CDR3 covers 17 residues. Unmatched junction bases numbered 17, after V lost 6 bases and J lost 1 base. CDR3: CSVYVGGGFSSNYGYTF. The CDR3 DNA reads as TGCAGCGTATACGTTGGAGGGGGCTTTAGCAGTAACTATGGCTACACCTTC.

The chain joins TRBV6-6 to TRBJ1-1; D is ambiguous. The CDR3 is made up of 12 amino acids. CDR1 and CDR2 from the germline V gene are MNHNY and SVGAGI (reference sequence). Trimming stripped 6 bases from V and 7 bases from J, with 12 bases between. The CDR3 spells CASSFDKIEAFF. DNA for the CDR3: TGTGCCAGCAGCTTCGACAAAATTGAAGCTTTCTTT.

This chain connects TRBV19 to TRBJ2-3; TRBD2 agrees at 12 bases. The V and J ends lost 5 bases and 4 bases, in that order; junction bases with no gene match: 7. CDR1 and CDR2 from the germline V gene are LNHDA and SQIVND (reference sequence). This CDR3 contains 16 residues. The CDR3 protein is CASSPLAGGLADTQYF. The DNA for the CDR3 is TGTGCCAGTAGTCCCCTAGCGGGAGGGCTCGCAGATACGCAGTATTTT.

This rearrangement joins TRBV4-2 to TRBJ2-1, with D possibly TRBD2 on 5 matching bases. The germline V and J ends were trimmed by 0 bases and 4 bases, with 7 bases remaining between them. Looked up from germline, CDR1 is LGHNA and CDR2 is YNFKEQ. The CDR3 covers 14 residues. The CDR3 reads CASSQERAYNEQFF. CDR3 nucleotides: TGTGCCAGCAGCCAAGAGAGGGCTTACAATGAGCAGTTCTTC.

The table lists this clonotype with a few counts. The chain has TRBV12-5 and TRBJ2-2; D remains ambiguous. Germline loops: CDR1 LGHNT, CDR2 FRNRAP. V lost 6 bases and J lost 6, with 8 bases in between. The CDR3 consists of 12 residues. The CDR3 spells CASGWLPGELFF. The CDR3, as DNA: TGTGCTAGTGGCTGGTTGCCCGGGGAGCTGTTTTTT.